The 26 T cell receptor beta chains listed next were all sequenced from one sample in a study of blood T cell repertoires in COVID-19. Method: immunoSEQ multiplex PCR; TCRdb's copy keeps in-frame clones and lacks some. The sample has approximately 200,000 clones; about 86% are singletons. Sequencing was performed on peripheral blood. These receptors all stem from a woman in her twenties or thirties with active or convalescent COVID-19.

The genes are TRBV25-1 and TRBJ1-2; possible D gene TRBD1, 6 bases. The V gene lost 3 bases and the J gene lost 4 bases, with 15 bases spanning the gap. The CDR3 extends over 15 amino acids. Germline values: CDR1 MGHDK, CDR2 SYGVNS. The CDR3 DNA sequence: TGTGCCAGCAGTGAGAGCACAGGGCTTAGCTATGGCTACACCTTC. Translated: CASSESTGLSYGYTF.

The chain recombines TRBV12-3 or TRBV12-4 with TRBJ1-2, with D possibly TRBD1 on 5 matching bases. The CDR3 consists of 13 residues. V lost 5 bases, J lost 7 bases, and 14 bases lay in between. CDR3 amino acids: CASSNGHPFGYTF. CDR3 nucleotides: TGTGCCAGCAGTAACGGACACCCTTTTGGCTACACCTTC.

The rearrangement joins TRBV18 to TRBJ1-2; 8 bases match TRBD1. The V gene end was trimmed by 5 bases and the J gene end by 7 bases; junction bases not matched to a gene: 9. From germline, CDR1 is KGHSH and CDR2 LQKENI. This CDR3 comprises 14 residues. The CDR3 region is CASSYGTGPRGYTF. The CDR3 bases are TGTGCCAGCTCATACGGGACAGGCCCGCGTGGCTACACCTTC.

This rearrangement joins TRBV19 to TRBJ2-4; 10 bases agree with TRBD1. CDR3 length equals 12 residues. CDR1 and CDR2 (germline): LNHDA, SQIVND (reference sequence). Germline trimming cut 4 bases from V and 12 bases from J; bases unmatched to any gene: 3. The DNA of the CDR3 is TGTGCCAGTAGTACCGGGACAGGGGATCAGTACTTC. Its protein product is CASSTGTGDQYF.

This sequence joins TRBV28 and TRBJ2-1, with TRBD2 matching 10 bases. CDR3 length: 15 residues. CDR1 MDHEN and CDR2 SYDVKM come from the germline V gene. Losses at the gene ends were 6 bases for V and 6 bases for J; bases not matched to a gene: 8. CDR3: CASRFSGGKLNEQFF. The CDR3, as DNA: TGTGCCAGCAGATTTAGCGGGGGGAAGCTCAATGAGCAGTTCTTC. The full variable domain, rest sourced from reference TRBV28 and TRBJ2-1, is DVKVTQSSRYLVKRTGEKVFLECVQDMDHENMFWYRQDPGLGLRLIYFSYDVKMKEKGDIPEGYSVSREKKERFSLILESASTNQTSMYLCASRFSGGKLNEQFFGPGTRLTVL.

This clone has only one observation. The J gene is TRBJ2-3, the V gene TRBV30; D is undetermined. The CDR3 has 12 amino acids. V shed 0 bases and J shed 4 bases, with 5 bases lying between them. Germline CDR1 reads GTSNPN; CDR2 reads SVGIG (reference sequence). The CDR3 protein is CAWSVLSDTQYF. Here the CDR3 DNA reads TGTGCCTGGAGTGTACTGTCAGATACGCAGTATTTT.

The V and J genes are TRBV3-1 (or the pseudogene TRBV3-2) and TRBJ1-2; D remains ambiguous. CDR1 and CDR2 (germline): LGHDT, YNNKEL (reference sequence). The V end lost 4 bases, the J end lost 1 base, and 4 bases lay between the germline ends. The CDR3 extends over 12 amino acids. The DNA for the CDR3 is TGTGCCAGCAGCCTCCGTAACTATGGCTACACCTTC. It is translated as CASSLRNYGYTF.

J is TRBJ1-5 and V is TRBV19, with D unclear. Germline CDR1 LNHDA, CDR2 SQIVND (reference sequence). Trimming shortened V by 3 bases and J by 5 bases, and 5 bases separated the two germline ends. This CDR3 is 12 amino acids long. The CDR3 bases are TGTGCCAGTAGTATCCAATATCAGCCCCAGCATTTT. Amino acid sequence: CASSIQYQPQHF.

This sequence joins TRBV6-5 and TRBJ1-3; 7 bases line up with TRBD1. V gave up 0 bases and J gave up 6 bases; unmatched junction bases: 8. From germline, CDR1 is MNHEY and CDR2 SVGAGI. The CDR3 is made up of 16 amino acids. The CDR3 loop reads CASSYSPPGQTNTIYF. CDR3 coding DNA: TGTGCCAGCAGTTACTCGCCGCCGGGACAGACAAACACCATATATTTT.

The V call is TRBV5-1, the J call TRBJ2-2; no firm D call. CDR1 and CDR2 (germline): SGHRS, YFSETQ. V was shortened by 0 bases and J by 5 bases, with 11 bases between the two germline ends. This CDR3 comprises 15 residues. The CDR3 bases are TGCGCCAGCAGCTTGGTGTCTTTGAGGACCGGGGAGCTGTTTTTT. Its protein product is CASSLVSLRTGELFF.

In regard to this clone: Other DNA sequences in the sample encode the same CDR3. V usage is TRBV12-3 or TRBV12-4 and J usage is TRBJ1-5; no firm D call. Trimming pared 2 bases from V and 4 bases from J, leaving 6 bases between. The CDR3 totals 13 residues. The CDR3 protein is CASSLRGNQPQHF. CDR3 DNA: TGTGCCAGCAGTTTACGGGGAAATCAGCCCCAGCATTTT.

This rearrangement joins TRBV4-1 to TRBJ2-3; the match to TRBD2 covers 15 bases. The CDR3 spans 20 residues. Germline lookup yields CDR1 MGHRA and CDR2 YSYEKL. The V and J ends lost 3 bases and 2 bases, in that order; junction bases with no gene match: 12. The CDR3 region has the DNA TGCGCCAGCAGCCAGCCGGGACTAGCGGGAGGTCCTCCGAACACAGATACGCAGTATTTT. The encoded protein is CASSQPGLAGGPPNTDTQYF.

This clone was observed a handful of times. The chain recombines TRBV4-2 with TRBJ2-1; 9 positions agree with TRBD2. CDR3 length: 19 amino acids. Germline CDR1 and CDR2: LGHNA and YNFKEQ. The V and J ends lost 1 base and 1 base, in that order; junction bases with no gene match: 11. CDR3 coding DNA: TGTGCCAGCAGCCAAGTGGTGCTAGCGGGGAGCGGTTCCTACAATGAGCAGTTCTTC. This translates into CASSQVVLAGSGSYNEQFF.

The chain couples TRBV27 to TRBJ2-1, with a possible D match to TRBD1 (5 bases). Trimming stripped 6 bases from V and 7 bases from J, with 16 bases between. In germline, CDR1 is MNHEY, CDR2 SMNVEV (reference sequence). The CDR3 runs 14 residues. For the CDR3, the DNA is TGTGCCAGCAGGACTGACAGTGCCGTTAATGAGCAGTTCTTC. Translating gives CASRTDSAVNEQFF.

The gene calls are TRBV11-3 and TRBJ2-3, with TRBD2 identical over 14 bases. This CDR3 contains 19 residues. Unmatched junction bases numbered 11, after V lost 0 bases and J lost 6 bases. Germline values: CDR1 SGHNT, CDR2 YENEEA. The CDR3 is CASSLDPRLAGGQGDTQYF. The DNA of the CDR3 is TGTGCCAGCAGCTTAGATCCCCGACTAGCGGGGGGGCAGGGGGATACGCAGTATTTT. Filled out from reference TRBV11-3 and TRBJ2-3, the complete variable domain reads EAGVVQSPRYKIIEKKQPVAFWCNPISGHNTLYWYLQNLGQGPELLIRYENEEAVDDSQLPKDRFSAERLKGVDSTLKIQPAELGDSAVYLCASSLDPRLAGGQGDTQYFGPGTRLTVL.

CDR3 nucleotide sequence: TGCGCCAGCAGCCCGACCACAGGGGGAGTAGGGTACGAGCAGTACTTC. Its protein product is CASSPTTGGVGYEQYF. The V and J genes are TRBV5-1 and TRBJ2-7, with 8 bases lining up with TRBD1. This CDR3 has 16 residues. From germline, CDR1 is SGHRS and CDR2 YFSETQ. With V trimmed by 4 bases and J by 4 bases, 13 bases remained unmatched.

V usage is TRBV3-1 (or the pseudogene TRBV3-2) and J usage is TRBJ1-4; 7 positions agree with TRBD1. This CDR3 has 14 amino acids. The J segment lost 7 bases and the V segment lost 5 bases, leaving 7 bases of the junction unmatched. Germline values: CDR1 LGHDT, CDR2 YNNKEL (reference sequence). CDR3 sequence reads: CASSARQGSEKLFF. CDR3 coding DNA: TGTGCCAGCAGCGCCCGACAGGGAAGTGAAAAACTGTTTTTT.

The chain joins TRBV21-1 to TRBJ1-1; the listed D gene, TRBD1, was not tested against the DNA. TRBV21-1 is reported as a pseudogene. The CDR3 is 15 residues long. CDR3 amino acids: CASSNLQPLNTEAFF. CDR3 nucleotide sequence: TGTGCCAGCAGCAATCTACAGCCCTTGAACACTGAAGCTTTCTTT.

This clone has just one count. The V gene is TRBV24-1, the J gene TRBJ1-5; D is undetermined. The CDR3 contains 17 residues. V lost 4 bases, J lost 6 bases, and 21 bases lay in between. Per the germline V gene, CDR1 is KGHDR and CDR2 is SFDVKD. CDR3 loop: CATSDPPGPPAGQPQHF. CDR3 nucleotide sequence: TGTGCCACCAGTGACCCTCCCGGGCCCCCCGCGGGTCAGCCCCAGCATTTT.

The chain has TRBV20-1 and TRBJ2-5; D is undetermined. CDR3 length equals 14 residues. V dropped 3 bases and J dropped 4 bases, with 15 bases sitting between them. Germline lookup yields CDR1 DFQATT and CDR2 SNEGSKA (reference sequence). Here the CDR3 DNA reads TGCAGTGCTAGTGCGTCGGTGCAACCAGAGACCCAGTACTTC. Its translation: CSASASVQPETQYF.

This CDR3 is CASSFHRAGNEKLFF. The CDR3 DNA reads as TGTGCCAGTAGTTTCCACAGGGCGGGTAATGAAAAACTGTTTTTT. The V call is TRBV19, the J call TRBJ1-4; maybe TRBD1 (6 bases). V lost 5 bases, J lost 4 bases, and 14 bases lay in between. CDR3 length equals 15 residues. Per germline, CDR1 LNHDA and CDR2 SQIVND (reference sequence).

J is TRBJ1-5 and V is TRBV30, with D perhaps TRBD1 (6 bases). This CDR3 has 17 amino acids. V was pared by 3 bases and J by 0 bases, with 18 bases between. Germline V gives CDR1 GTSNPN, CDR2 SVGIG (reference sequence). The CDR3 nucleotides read TGTGCCTGGAGCCTCGAGGGGGTGCCTTATAGCAATCAGCCCCAGCATTTT. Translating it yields CAWSLEGVPYSNQPQHF.

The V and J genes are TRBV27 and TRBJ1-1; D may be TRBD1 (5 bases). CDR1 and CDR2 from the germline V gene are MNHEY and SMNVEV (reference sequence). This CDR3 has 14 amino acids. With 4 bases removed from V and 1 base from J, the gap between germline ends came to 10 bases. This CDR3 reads CASSSAQGNTEAFF. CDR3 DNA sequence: TGTGCCAGCAGTTCAGCCCAGGGGAACACTGAAGCTTTCTTT.

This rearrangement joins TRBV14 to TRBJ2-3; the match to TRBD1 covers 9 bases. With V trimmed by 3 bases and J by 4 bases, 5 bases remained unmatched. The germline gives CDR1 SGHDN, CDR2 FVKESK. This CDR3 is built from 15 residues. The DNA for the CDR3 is TGTGCCAGCAGCCATCCGGGACAGGGACCAGATACGCAGTATTTT. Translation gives CASSHPGQGPDTQYF.

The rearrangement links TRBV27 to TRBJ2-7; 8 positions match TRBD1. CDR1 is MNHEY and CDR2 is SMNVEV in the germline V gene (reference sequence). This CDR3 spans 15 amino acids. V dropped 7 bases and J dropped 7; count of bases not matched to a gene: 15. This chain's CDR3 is CASKPIKTGAREQYF. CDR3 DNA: TGTGCCAGCAAGCCAATCAAGACAGGGGCGCGAGAGCAGTACTTC.

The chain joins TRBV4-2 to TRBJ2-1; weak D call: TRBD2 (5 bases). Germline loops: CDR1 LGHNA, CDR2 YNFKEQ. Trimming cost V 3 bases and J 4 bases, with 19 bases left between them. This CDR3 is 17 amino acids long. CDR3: CASSHRIKVWEYNEQFF. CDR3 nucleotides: TGTGCCAGCAGCCACCGGATAAAGGTTTGGGAGTACAATGAGCAGTTCTTC.